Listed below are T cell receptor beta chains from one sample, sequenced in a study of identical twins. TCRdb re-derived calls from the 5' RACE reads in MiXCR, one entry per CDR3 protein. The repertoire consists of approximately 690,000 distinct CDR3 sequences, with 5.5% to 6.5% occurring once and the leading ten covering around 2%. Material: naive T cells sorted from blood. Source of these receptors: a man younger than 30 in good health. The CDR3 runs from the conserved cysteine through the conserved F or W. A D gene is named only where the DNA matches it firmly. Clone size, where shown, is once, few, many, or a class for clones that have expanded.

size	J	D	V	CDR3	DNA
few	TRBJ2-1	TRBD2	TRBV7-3	CASSKTSGTGYNEQFF	TGTGCCAGCAGTAAAACTAGCGGGACGGGCTACAATGAGCAGTTCTTC
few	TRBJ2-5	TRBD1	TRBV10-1	CASSAGTGETQYF	TGCGCCAGCAGCGCCGGGACAGGAGAGACCCAGTACTTC
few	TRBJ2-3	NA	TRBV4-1	CASSREGPAPDTQYF	TGCGCCAGCAGCCGGGAAGGACCCGCCCCAGATACGCAGTATTTT
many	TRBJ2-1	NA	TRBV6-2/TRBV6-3	CASIRQGHYNEQFF	TGTGCCAGCATCCGGCAGGGCCACTACAATGAGCAGTTCTTC
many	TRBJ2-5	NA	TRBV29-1	CSVAGTATQETQYF	TGCAGCGTTGCCGGGACCGCGACCCAAGAGACCCAGTACTTC
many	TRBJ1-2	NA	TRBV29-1	CSVEPLLGNYGYTF	TGCAGCGTTGAACCACTTCTCGGGAACTATGGCTACACCTTC
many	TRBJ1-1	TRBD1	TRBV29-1	CSVGARTGREAFF	TGCAGCGTTGGGGCGCGGACAGGGCGTGAAGCTTTCTTT
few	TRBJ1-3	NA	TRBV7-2	CASSFTGASGNTIYF	TGTGCCAGCAGCTTCACGGGAGCCTCTGGAAACACCATATATTTT
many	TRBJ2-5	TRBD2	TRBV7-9	CASSKGLAETQYF	TGTGCCAGCAGCAAGGGACTAGCAGAGACCCAGTACTTC
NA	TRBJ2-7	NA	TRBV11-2	CASSTSIGSYEQYF	TGTGCCAGCAGCACCTCGATCGGGTCCTACGAGCAGTACTTC
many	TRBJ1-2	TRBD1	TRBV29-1	CSVDLGQGDHGYTF	TGCAGCGTTGACCTGGGACAGGGGGATCATGGCTACACCTTC
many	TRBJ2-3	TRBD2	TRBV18	CASSPRGLAGDTISPDTQYF	TGTGCCAGCTCACCAAGGGGTCTAGCGGGAGACACAATATCTCCAGATACGCAGTATTTT
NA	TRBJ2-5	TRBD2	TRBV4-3	CASSQDGTGGQETQYF	TGCGCCAGCAGCCAAGATGGGACGGGAGGGCAAGAGACCCAGTACTTC
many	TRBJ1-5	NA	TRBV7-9	CASSEDNQPQHF	TGTGCCAGCAGCGAAGATAATCAGCCCCAGCATTTT
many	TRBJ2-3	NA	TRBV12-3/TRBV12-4	CASSLPTEYTDTQYF	TGTGCCAGCAGCCTCCCGACGGAATACACAGATACGCAGTATTTT
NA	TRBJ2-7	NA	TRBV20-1	CSVLQGAGQTREQYF	TGCAGTGTCCTCCAAGGAGCGGGCCAGACGAGAGAGCAGTACTTC
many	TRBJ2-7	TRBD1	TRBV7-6	CASSLAGTGNTYEQYF	TGTGCCAGCAGCTTAGCTGGGACAGGAAATACCTACGAGCAGTACTTC
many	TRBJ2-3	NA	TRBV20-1	CSARDLASSDTQYF	TGCAGTGCTAGAGATCTTGCTAGCTCAGATACGCAGTATTTT
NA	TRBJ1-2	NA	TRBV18	CASSPGRFRGHYTF	TGTGCCAGCTCACCAGGTCGATTCCGGGGGCACTACACCTTC
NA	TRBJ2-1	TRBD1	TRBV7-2	CASSLPGQGRYEQFF	TGTGCCAGCAGCTTACCGGGACAGGGACGGTATGAGCAGTTCTTC
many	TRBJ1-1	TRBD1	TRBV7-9	CASRHDRVTEAFF	TGTGCCAGCAGACATGACAGGGTGACTGAAGCTTTCTTT
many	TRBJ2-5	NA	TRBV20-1	CSERDQETQYF	TGCAGTGAGCGGGACCAAGAGACCCAGTACTTC
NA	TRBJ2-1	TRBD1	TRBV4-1	CASSRIPGQGNNEQFF	TGCGCCAGCAGCCGGATTCCGGGACAGGGGAACAATGAGCAGTTCTTC
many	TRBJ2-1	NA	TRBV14	CASSSGRYNEQFF	TGTGCCAGCAGCTCGGGACGCTACAATGAGCAGTTCTTC
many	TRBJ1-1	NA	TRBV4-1	CASTQREAGDTEAFF	TGCGCCAGCACCCAAAGGGAGGCAGGGGACACTGAAGCTTTCTTT
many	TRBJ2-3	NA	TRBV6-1	CAGRTGTDTQYF	TGTGCCGGCCGGACTGGCACAGATACGCAGTATTTT
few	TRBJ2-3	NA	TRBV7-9	CASSPRVQVTDTQYF	TGTGCCAGCAGCCCTAGGGTACAGGTCACAGATACGCAGTATTTT
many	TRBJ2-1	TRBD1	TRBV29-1	CSVEGTTGVAANEQFF	TGCAGCGTTGAGGGTACTACAGGGGTCGCGGCCAATGAGCAGTTCTTC
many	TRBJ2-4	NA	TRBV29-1	CSVVVGLAKNIQYF	TGCAGCGTAGTAGTCGGGTTAGCCAAAAACATTCAGTACTTC
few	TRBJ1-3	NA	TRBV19	CASTGDSGNTIYF	TGTGCCAGTACCGGAGACTCTGGAAACACCATATATTTT
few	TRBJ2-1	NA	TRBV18	CASSPKAAADNEQFF	TGTGCCAGCTCACCGAAGGCCGCCGCAGACAATGAGCAGTTCTTC
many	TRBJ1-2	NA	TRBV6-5	CASSDMGGYTF	TGTGCCAGCAGCGACATGGGCGGCTACACCTTC
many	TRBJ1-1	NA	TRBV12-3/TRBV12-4	CASSLGPWRDTEAFF	TGTGCCAGCAGTTTAGGCCCGTGGAGAGACACTGAAGCTTTCTTT
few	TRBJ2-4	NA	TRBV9	CASSVEPWGGGAKNIQYF	TGTGCCAGCAGCGTAGAACCTTGGGGGGGCGGGGCCAAAAACATTCAGTACTTC
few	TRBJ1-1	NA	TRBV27	CASSFWGDGEAFF	TGTGCCAGCAGTTTCTGGGGGGATGGTGAAGCTTTCTTT
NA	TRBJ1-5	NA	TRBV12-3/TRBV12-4	CASSLKGGTQPQHF	TGTGCCAGCAGTTTAAAGGGGGGGACTCAGCCCCAGCATTTT
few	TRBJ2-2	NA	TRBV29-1	CSVEGVQNTGELFF	TGCAGCGTTGAAGGGGTACAGAACACCGGGGAGCTGTTTTTT
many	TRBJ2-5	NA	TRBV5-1	CASSAGRQETQYF	TGCGCCAGCAGCGCCGGACGGCAAGAGACCCAGTACTTC
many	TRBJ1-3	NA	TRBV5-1	CASSLGGGRNTIYF	TGCGCCAGCAGCTTGGGAGGGGGAAGAAACACCATATATTTT
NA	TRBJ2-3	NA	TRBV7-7	CASSQGRTSTDTQYF	TGTGCCAGCAGTCAGGGACGTACTAGCACAGATACGCAGTATTTT
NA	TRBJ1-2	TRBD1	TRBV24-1	CATSDSTGGSGYTF	TGTGCCACCAGTGATTCTACAGGGGGCAGTGGCTACACCTTC
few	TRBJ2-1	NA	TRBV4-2	CASSQNSGHNLYNEQFF	TGTGCCAGCAGCCAGAATTCCGGGCACAACCTATACAATGAGCAGTTCTTC
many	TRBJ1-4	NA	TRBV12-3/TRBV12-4	CASSFSTTGFGKLFF	TGTGCCAGCAGTTTCTCCACGACAGGATTCGGAAAACTGTTTTTT
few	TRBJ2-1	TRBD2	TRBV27	CASTVAGEPYNEQFF	TGTGCCAGCACCGTAGCGGGAGAACCCTACAATGAGCAGTTCTTC
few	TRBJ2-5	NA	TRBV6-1	CASRDGQPPPETQYF	TGTGCCAGCAGGGACGGACAGCCACCCCCAGAGACCCAGTACTTC
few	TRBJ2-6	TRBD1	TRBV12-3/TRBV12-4	CASSRRDRGNVLTF	TGTGCCAGCAGCCGACGGGACAGGGGCAACGTCCTGACTTTC
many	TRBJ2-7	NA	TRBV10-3	CAISESGYEQYF	TGTGCCATCAGTGAGTCCGGATACGAGCAGTACTTC
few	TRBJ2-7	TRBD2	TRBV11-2	CASSTKSLTSGSSYEQYF	TGTGCCAGCAGCACGAAGTCCCTCACTAGCGGGAGTTCCTACGAGCAGTACTTC
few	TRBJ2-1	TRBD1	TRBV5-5	CASSVPGGSYNEQFF	TGTGCCAGCAGCGTCCCAGGGGGCTCCTACAATGAGCAGTTCTTC
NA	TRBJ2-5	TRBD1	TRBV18	CASSPQQGATMETQYF	TGTGCCAGCTCACCGCAACAGGGGGCGACGATGGAGACCCAGTACTTC
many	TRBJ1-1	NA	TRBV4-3	CASSQDGGRAFF	TGCGCCAGCAGCCAAGATGGGGGGAGAGCTTTCTTT
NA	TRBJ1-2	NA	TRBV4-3	CASSQDPGRDVYGYTF	TGCGCCAGCAGCCAAGATCCCGGCAGGGATGTTTATGGCTACACCTTC
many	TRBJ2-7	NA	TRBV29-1	CSGKKQGIYEQYF	TGCAGCGGTAAGAAACAGGGTATCTACGAGCAGTACTTC
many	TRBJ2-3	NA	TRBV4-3	CASSQDVGRDTQYF	TGCGCCAGCAGCCAAGATGTCGGTAGAGATACGCAGTATTTT